These 15 T cell receptor beta chains were all obtained from the same sample, sequenced in a study of blood T cell repertoires in COVID-19. Clones were read by immunoSEQ multiplex PCR, and TCRdb kept only the in-frame ones, dropping some. The sample has hundreds of thousands of clones, about 90% seen once. Sequencing input: peripheral blood. These receptors were taken from a man in his sixties with COVID-19, enrolled during active disease.

J is TRBJ2-2 and V is TRBV19, with 11 bases aligning to TRBD2. The junction had 5 bases not matched to a gene; V was cut back by 6 bases and J by 5 bases. This CDR3 region has 15 residues. Germline V gives CDR1 LNHDA, CDR2 SQIVND (reference sequence). The CDR3: CASRTVAGGTGELFF. CDR3 DNA: TGTGCCAGTAGGACCGTAGCGGGGGGGACCGGGGAGCTGTTTTTT.

This rearrangement joins TRBV30 to TRBJ2-7, with 8 nucleotides matching TRBD1. The CDR3 covers 15 residues. Germline V gene data show CDR1 as GTSNPN and CDR2 as SVGIG (reference sequence). J gave up 2 bases and V 2 bases, and 8 bases lay outside the gene matches. The CDR3 region is CAWSRGNRGAYEQYF. The CDR3 nucleotides are TGTGCCTGGAGTCGAGGGAACAGGGGGGCCTACGAGCAGTACTTC.

This chain joins TRBV5-7 and TRBJ2-3, with 7 bases identical to TRBD1. TRBV5-7 counts as an open reading frame of uncertain function. The CDR3 totals 16 residues. The J segment lost 6 bases and the V segment lost 6 bases, leaving 16 bases of the junction unmatched. The CDR3 sequence: CASTRNRQGPGDTQYF. Here the CDR3 DNA reads TGTGCCAGCACCAGAAATCGACAGGGTCCAGGGGATACGCAGTATTTT.

The chain carries TRBV21-1 and TRBJ2-7; the table's TRBD2 call for D was not verified on the DNA. TRBV21-1 is classified as a pseudogene. CDR3 size: 15 residues. Here the CDR3 reads CASTRRGGRANEQYF. CDR3 coding DNA: TGTGCCAGCACGAGAAGGGGCGGGAGGGCCAACGAGCAGTACTTC.

This clone was observed a single time. The chain is built from TRBV27 and TRBJ1-2, with TRBD1 matching 7 bases. The CDR3 contains 13 residues. CDR1 is MNHEY and CDR2 is SMNVEV in the germline V gene (reference sequence). With 1 base clipped from V and 7 bases from J, the junction kept 3 bases outside the gene matches. CDR3 residues: CASSLLTGSGYTF. CDR3 bases: TGTGCCAGCAGTTTATTGACAGGGTCTGGCTACACCTTC.

The rearrangement joins TRBV6-5 to TRBJ1-1; D is unresolved. CDR1 and CDR2 (germline): MNHEY, SVGAGI. Trimming pared 0 bases from V and 5 bases from J, leaving 13 bases between. The length of the CDR3 is 15 residues. The CDR3 DNA reads TGTGCCAGCAGTTACTCCTCCAGGTTGCGAACTGAAGCTTTCTTT. Protein sequence: CASSYSSRLRTEAFF.

This chain links TRBV7-3 with TRBJ1-1; D uncertain. Germline loops: CDR1 SGHTA, CDR2 FQGTGA. This CDR3 has 13 amino acids. V lost 5 bases and J 4 bases, leaving 11 bases between the germline ends. The CDR3 DNA reads as TGTGCCAGCAGCCCAGAGGGCGGCACTGAAGCTTTCTTT. It encodes CASSPEGGTEAFF.

This clone is a singleton in its sample. The chain carries TRBV18 and TRBJ1-1; D possibly corresponds to TRBD1 (6 bases). The V gene's germline CDR1 is KGHSH and CDR2 LQKENI. The CDR3 has 17 amino acids. Trimming pared 3 bases from V and 3 bases from J, leaving 20 bases between. CDR3 region: CASSPLALGASDTEAFF. The CDR3 DNA sequence: TGTGCCAGCTCACCCCTGGCCCTGGGGGCTTCGGACACTGAAGCTTTCTTT. Full variable domain (outside the CDR3, taken from reference TRBV18 and TRBJ1-1): NAGVMQNPRHLVRRRGQEARLRCSPMKGHSHVYWYRQLPEEGLKFMVYLQKENIIDESGMPKERFSAEFPKEGPSILRIQQVVRGDSAAYFCASSPLALGASDTEAFFGQGTRLTVV.

The chain recombines TRBV5-1 with TRBJ1-2; D might be TRBD1 (5 bases). The CDR3 is 14 amino acids. Germline V gene data show CDR1 as SGHRS and CDR2 as YFSETQ. Trimming removed 1 base at V and 0 bases at J, with 7 bases between. The CDR3 bases are TGCGCCAGCAGCTTGCCAGGGACTAACTATGGCTACACCTTC. Translation gives CASSLPGTNYGYTF.

The chain's CDR3 is CASSSTSTDRETNYGYTF. The CDR3 nucleotides are TGTGCCAGCAGTTCCACCTCGACTGACAGGGAGACTAACTATGGCTACACCTTC. The rearrangement links TRBV6-9 to TRBJ1-2, with 7 bases identical to TRBD1. The length of the CDR3 is 18 residues. V shed 4 bases and J 0 bases; nucleotides not matched to a gene: 14. CDR1 and CDR2 (germline): MNHGY, SVAAGI.

This rearrangement joins TRBV19 to TRBJ1-1; 8 bases are a match to TRBD1. V shed 5 bases and J 4 bases; nucleotides not matched to a gene: 6. Germline V CDR1 and CDR2: LNHDA, SQIVND (reference sequence). This CDR3 region has 14 residues. CDR3 loop: CASSARDRRTEAFF. CDR3 nucleotides: TGTGCCAGTAGTGCACGGGACAGGCGCACTGAAGCTTTCTTT.

With regard to this clone: A read error may produce the germline difference seen at one junction end. The V and J genes are TRBV10-2 and TRBJ2-2, with TRBD2 as a possible D gene (5 bases). The germline V gene encodes CDR1 WSHSY and CDR2 SAAADI. The CDR3 has 14 residues. The CDR3 is CASRKGANIGELFF. In DNA form, the CDR3 reads TGCGCCAGCAGGAAGGGAGCGAACATCGGGGAGCTGTTTTTT.

This clone was detected once. This chain uses TRBV5-4 with TRBJ1-3; no firm D call. This CDR3 contains 13 residues. The germline V and J ends were trimmed by 9 bases and 2 bases, with 12 bases remaining between them. Germline CDR1 and CDR2: SGHNT and YYREEE (reference sequence). The CDR3 nucleotides read TGTGCCACCTCGGTCGGGGCTGGAAACACCATATATTTT. Amino acids: CATSVGAGNTIYF.

The rearrangement links TRBV27 to TRBJ2-3; TRBD2 aligns across 10 bases. This CDR3 has 14 amino acids. The J segment lost 7 bases and the V segment lost 6 bases, leaving 7 bases of the junction unmatched. The germline gives CDR1 MNHEY, CDR2 SMNVEV (reference sequence). The CDR3 DNA is TGTGCCAGCAGCCTAGCGGGAGTTGGTAATACGCAGTATTTT. Residues: CASSLAGVGNTQYF.

This clone has a single count. This chain links TRBV30 with TRBJ1-1, with a possible D match to TRBD1 (6 bases). CDR1 is GTSNPN, CDR2 SVGIG, per germline (reference sequence). The CDR3 has 13 amino acids. Trimming pared 0 bases from V and 5 bases from J, leaving 10 bases between. This chain's CDR3 is CAWSVQQGTEAFF. CDR3 nucleotides: TGTGCCTGGAGTGTACAACAGGGAACTGAAGCTTTCTTT. Together with reference TRBV30 and TRBJ1-1, the CDR3 gives the full variable domain: SQTIHQWPATLVQPVGSPLSLECTVEGTSNPNLYWYRQAAGRGLQLLFYSVGIGQISSEVPQNLSASRPQDRQFILSSKKLLLSDSGFYLCAWSVQQGTEAFFGQGTRLTVV.